Sequencing of this T cell receptor (beta chain) was carried out in a study of cytomegalovirus exposure and HLA in healthy donors. In the PCR, 60 Vbeta and 13 Jbeta primers were used. The data were produced by immunoSEQ multiplex PCR, yet TCRdb's version contains in-frame clones alone and is incomplete. The repertoire holds 100,000 to 150,000 clones, 83% seen once, with more than 3.5% in the top ten. The CDR3 runs to 16 residues. The V gene's germline CDR1 is MNHNY and CDR2 SVGAGI (reference sequence). V was pared by 2 bases and J by 3 bases, with 17 bases between. General observations from the study: According to the study, roughly 180 TCR beta chains were cytomegalovirus-associated. The majority of CMV-associated TCR beta chains were reported as apparently HLA-restricted in a later analysis. Usually a TCR sequence was rare, but some public TCRs were found in many donors.

The donors gave bone marrow, and they were healthy. This clone was detected only once. Antigen specificity is unknown. The genes are TRBV6-6 and TRBJ2-7, with D possibly matching TRBD2 (8 bases). The source material was PBMCs. The source is a woman between 35 and 50 years old in good health and CMV-seropositive. CDR3 in DNA: TGTGCCAGCAGTTACGGCAGGGGGACTAGGAGCTACGAGCAGTACTTC. This encodes CASSYGRGTRSYEQYF.